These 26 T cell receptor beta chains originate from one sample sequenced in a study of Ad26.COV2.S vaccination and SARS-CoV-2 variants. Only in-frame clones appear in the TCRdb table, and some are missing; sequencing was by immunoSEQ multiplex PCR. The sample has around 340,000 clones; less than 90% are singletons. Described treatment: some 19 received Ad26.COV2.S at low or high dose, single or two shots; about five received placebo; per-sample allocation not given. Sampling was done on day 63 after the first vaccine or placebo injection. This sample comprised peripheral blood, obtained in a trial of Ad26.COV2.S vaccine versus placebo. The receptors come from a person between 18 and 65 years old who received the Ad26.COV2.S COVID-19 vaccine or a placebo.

CDR3 DNA: TGTGCCAGCAGCTTAATAGGGACAGGTATAACTGAAGCTTTCTTT. This gives the protein CASSLIGTGITEAFF. The rearrangement links TRBV7-2 to TRBJ1-1; 8 bases map to TRBD1. The CDR3 extends over 15 amino acids. The germline V gene encodes CDR1 SGHTA and CDR2 FQGNSA. V lost 2 bases to trimming and J lost 5 bases; unmatched junction nucleotides: 7.

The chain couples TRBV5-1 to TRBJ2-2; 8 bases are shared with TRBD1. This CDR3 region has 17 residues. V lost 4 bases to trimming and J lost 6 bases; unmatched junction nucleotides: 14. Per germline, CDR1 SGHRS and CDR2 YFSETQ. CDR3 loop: CASSPRVGTGSSGELFF. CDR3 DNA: TGCGCCAGCAGCCCCCGGGTAGGGACAGGTTCGTCCGGGGAGCTGTTTTTT.

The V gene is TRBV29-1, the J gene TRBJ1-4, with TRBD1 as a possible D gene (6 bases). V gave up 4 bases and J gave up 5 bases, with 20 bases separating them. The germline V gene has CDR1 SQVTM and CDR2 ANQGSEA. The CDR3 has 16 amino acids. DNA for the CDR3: TGCAGCGTTGCAGGCAGGGGCCCCGAGAGAAATGAAAAACTGTTTTTT. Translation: CSVAGRGPERNEKLFF.

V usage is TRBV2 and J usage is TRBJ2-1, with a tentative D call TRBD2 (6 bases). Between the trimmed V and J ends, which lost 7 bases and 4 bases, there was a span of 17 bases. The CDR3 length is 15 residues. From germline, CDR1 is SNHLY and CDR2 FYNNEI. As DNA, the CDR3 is TGTGCCAGCACCCCCTTGGGAGGATCTTACAATGAGCAGTTCTTC. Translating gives CASTPLGGSYNEQFF. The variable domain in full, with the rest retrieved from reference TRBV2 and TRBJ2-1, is EPEVTQTPSHQVTQMGQEVILRCVPISNHLYFYWYRQILGQKVEFLVSFYNNEISEKSEIFDDQFSVERPDGSNFTLKIRSTKLEDSAMYFCASTPLGGSYNEQFFGPGTRLTVL.

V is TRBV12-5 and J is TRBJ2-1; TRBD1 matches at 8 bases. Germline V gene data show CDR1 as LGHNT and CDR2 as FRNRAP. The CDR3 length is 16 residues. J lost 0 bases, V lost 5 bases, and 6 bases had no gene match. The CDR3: CASGPRGQVSYNEQFF. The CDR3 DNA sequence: TGTGCTAGTGGTCCGCGGGGACAGGTCTCCTACAATGAGCAGTTCTTC. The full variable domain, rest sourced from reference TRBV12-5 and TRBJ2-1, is DARVTQTPRHKVTEMGQEVTMRCQPILGHNTVFWYRQTMMQGLELLAYFRNRAPLDDSGMPKDRFSAEMPDATLATLKIQPSEPRDSAVYFCASGPRGQVSYNEQFFGPGTRLTVL.

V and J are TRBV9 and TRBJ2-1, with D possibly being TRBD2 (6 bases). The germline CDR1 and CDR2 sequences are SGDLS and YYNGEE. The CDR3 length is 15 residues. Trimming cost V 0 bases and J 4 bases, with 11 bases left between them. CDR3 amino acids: CASSVEGGAYNEQFF. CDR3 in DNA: TGTGCCAGCAGCGTAGAGGGCGGGGCTTACAATGAGCAGTTCTTC.

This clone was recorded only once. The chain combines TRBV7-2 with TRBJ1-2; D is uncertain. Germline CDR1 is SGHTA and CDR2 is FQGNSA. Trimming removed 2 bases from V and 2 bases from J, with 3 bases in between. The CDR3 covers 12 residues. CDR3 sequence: CASSLRNYGYTF. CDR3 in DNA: TGTGCCAGCAGCTTAAGGAACTATGGCTACACCTTC. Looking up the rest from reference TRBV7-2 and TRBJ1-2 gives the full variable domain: GAGVSQSPSNKVTEKGKDVELRCDPISGHTALYWYRQSLGQGLEFLIYFQGNSAPDKSGLPSDRFSAERTGGSVSTLTIQRTQQEDSAVYLCASSLRNYGYTFGSGTRLTVV.

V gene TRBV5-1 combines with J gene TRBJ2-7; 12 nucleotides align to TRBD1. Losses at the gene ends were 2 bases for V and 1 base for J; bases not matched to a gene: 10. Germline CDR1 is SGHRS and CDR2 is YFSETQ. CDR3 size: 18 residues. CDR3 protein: CASSLSGTGGMGSYEQYF. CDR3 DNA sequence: TGCGCCAGCAGCTTATCCGGGACAGGGGGCATGGGGTCCTACGAGCAGTACTTC.

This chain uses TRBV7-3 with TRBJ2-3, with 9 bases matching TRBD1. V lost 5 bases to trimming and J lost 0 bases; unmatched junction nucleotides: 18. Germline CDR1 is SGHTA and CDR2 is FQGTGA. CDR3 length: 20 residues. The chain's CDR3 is CASSPPGRDRAFSSTDTQYF. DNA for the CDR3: TGTGCCAGCAGCCCGCCCGGCCGGGACAGGGCTTTTTCGAGCACAGATACGCAGTATTTT.

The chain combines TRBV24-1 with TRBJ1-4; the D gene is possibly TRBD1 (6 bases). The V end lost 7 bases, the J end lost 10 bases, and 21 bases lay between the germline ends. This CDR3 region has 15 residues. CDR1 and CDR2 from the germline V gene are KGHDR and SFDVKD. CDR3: CATRPNREVSRKLFF. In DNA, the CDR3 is TGTGCCACCAGGCCCAACAGGGAAGTGAGTCGAAAACTGTTTTTT.

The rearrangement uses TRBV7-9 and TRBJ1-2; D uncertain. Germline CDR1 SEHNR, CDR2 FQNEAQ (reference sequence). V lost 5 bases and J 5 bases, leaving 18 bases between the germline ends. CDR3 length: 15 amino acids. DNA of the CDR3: TGTGCCAGCAGCCGTCCGAGGCAGGAACGATATGGCTACACCTTC. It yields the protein CASSRPRQERYGYTF.

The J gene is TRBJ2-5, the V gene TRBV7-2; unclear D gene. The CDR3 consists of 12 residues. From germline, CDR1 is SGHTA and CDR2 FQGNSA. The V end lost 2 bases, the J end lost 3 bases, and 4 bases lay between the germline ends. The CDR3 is CASSLREETQYF. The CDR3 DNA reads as TGTGCCAGCAGCTTAAGGGAAGAGACCCAGTACTTC. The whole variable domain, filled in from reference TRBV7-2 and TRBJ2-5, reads GAGVSQSPSNKVTEKGKDVELRCDPISGHTALYWYRQSLGQGLEFLIYFQGNSAPDKSGLPSDRFSAERTGGSVSTLTIQRTQQEDSAVYLCASSLREETQYFGPGTRLLVL.

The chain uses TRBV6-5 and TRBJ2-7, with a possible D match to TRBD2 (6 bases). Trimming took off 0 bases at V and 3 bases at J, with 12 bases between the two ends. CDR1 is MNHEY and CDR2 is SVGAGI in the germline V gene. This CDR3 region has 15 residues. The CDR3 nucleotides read TGTGCCAGCAGTTACTCCGGCGGGGTCGACTACGAGCAGTACTTC. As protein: CASSYSGGVDYEQYF.

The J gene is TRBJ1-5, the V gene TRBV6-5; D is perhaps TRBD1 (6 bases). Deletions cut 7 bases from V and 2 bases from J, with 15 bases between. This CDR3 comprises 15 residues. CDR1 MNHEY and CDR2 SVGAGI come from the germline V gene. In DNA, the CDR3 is TGTGCCAGCACCATAGGGGGGGGAGGCAATCAGCCCCAGCATTTT. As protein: CASTIGGGGNQPQHF.

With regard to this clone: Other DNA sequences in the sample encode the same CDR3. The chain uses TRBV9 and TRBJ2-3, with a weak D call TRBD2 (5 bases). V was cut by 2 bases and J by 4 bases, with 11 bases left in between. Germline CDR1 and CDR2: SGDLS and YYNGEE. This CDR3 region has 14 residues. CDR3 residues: CASSVVGGADTQYF. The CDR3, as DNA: TGTGCCAGCAGCGTCGTCGGAGGAGCAGATACGCAGTATTTT.

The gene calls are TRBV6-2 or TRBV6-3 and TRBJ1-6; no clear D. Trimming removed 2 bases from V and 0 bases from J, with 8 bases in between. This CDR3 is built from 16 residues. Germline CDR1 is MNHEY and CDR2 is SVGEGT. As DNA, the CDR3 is TGTGCCAGCAGTTACAGTCCCAGCTCCTATAATTCACCCCTCCACTTT. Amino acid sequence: CASSYSPSSYNSPLHF.

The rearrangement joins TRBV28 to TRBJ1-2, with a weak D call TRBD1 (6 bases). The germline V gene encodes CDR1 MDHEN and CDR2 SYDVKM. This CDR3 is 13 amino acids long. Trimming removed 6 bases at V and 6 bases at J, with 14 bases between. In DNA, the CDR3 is TGTGCCAGCAGAACAACAGGGATGAATGGCTACACCTTC. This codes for CASRTTGMNGYTF.

CDR3: CASSSLGDEQYF. The CDR3 region has the DNA TGTGCCAGCAGCTCATTGGGGGACGAGCAGTACTTC. The chain is built from TRBV7-9 and TRBJ2-7, with D possibly being TRBD1 or TRBD2 (5 bases each). Deletions cut 4 bases from V and 5 bases from J, with 9 bases between. The CDR3 sequence is 12 residues long. Looked up from germline, CDR1 is SEHNR and CDR2 is FQNEAQ (reference sequence).

The CDR3 coding sequence is TGTGCCAGCAGCGTACCTGGGGTAGGGACGAGGAATTCACCCCTCCACTTT. This gives the protein CASSVPGVGTRNSPLHF. The gene calls are TRBV25-1 and TRBJ1-6, with D possibly TRBD1 on 5 matching bases. The V end was cut by 6 bases, the J end by 7 bases, with 22 bases between. Looked up from germline, CDR1 is MGHDK and CDR2 is SYGVNS. The CDR3 is 17 amino acids. Supplemented by reference TRBV25-1 and TRBJ1-6, the full variable domain reads EADIYQTPRYLVIGTGKKITLECSQTMGHDKMYWYQQDPGMELHLIHYSYGVNSTEKGDLSSESTVSRIRTEHFPLTLESARPSHTSQYLCASSVPGVGTRNSPLHFGNGTRLTVT.

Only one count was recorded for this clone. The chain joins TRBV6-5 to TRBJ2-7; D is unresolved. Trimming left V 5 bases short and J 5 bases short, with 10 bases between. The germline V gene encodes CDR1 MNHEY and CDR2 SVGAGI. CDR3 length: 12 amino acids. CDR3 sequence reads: CASSRRPDEQYF. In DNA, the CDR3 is TGTGCCAGCAGTCGCCGCCCAGACGAGCAGTACTTC.

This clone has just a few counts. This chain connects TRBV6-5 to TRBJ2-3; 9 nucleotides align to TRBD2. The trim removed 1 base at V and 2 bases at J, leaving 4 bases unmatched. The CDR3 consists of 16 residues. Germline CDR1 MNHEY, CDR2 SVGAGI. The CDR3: CASSYLLAGNTDTQYF. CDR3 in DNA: TGTGCCAGCAGTTACTTACTAGCGGGCAACACAGATACGCAGTATTTT.

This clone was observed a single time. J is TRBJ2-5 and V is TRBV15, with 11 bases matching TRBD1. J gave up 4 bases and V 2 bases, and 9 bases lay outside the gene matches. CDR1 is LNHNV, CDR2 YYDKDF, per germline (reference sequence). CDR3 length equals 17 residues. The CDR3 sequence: CATSRSPPGTGGETQYF. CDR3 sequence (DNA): TGTGCCACCAGCAGATCCCCTCCGGGGACAGGGGGAGAGACCCAGTACTTC.

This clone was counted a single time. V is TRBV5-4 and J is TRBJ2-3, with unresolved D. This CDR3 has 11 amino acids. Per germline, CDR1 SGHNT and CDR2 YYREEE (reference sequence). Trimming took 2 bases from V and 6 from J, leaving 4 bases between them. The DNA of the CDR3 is TGTGCCAGCAGCTTTCAGGATACGCAGTATTTT. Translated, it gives CASSFQDTQYF.

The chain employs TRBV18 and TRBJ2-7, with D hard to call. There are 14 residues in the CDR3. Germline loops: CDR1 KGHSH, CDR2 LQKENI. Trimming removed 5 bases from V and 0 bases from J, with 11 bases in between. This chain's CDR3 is CASSTVRSSYEQYF. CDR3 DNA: TGTGCCAGCTCAACGGTTCGGAGCTCCTACGAGCAGTACTTC.

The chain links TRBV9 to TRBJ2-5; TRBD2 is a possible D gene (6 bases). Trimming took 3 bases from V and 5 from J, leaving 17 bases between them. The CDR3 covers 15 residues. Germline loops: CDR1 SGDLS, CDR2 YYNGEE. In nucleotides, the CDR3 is TGTGCCAGCAGCGATACGGGAGCGCCCCTGGAGACCCAGTACTTC. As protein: CASSDTGAPLETQYF.

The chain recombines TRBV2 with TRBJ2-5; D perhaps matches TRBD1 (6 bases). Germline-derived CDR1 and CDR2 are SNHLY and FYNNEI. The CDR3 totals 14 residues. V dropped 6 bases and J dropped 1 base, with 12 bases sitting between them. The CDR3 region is CASSIQGFQETQYF. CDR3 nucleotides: TGTGCCAGCAGCATACAGGGATTCCAAGAGACCCAGTACTTC.